Listed below are T cell receptor beta chains from one sample, sequenced in a study of T cell repertoires in cytomegalovirus infection. TCRdb re-called the reads through MiXCR, storing one row per CDR3 protein. The repertoire holds hundreds of thousands of distinct CDR3 sequences, with around 35% as singletons. No antigen has been assigned to these receptors. Specimen: cultured PBMCs, collected from culture after CMV antigen stimulation. These receptor sequences come from a human donor in good health (CMV status not recorded). Some clones in this sample may be carry-over from other donors' samples. Each CDR3 is given with its conserved first and last residue. The D gene is left open where the match is weak. Expanded clones get a size class; other rows say once, few or many, or leave the size out.

cdr3_aa	cdr3_nt	j_call	d_call	clone_size	v_call
CASSFPLGQGNNEQFF	TGTGCCAGCAGCTTCCCATTAGGACAGGGGAACAATGAGCAGTTCTTC	TRBJ2-1	TRBD1	-	TRBV7-9
CASSLPGSHEQYF	TGCGCCAGCAGCTTACCGGGTTCCCACGAGCAGTACTTC	TRBJ2-7	-	-	TRBV5-1
CASSYTAGNTIYF	TGTGCCAGCAGTTACACGGCCGGAAACACCATATATTTT	TRBJ1-3	-	-	TRBV6-5
CASSPRTSGNAGGELFF	TGTGCCAGCAGCCCCCGGACTAGCGGAAATGCTGGAGGGGAGCTGTTTTTT	TRBJ2-2	TRBD2	few	TRBV7-8
CASSLEAGDNEQFF	TGCGCCAGCAGCTTGGAGGCAGGGGACAATGAGCAGTTCTTC	TRBJ2-1	-	-	TRBV5-1
CASFTDLGQSSQHF	TGTGCCAGTTTCACGGATCTGGGACAATCGTCCCAGCATTTT	TRBJ1-5	-	-	TRBV6-1
CASGPDRVNAFF	TGTGCTAGTGGTCCGGACAGGGTCAATGCTTTCTTT	TRBJ1-1	TRBD1	-	TRBV12-5
CASSLVDGSYGYTF	TGTGCCAGCAGTTTAGTGGACGGATCCTATGGCTACACCTTC	TRBJ1-2	-	-	TRBV27
CASSEAPGNGYTF	TGTGCCAGCAGTGAAGCGCCAGGGAACGGCTACACCTTC	TRBJ1-2	-	-	TRBV6-1
CASSTSGRPNAYEQYF	TGTGCCAGCAGTACTAGCGGGAGGCCGAATGCCTACGAGCAGTACTTC	TRBJ2-7	TRBD2	-	TRBV6-5
CASSEWLAGGEQFF	TGTGCCAGCAGTGAATGGCTAGCGGGGGGTGAGCAGTTCTTC	TRBJ2-1	TRBD2	few	TRBV2
CASRETGRNTDTQYF	TGTGCCAGCCGGGAGACAGGACGAAACACAGATACGCAGTATTTT	TRBJ2-3	-	-	TRBV7-8
CASRLATGDYEQYF	TGTGCCAGCAGGCTTGCGACAGGGGACTACGAGCAGTACTTC	TRBJ2-7	TRBD1	few	TRBV7-8
CASSLYYGQANSPLHF	TGTGCCAGCAGTTTATATTATGGACAGGCGAATTCACCCCTCCACTTT	TRBJ1-6	TRBD1	many	TRBV12-3/TRBV12-4
CSAEGTANTEAFF	TGCAGTGCCGAAGGAACAGCGAACACTGAAGCTTTCTTT	TRBJ1-1	-	-	TRBV20-1
CSAVHSGTDIQYF	TGCAGTGCGGTCCATAGCGGGACGGATATTCAGTACTTC	TRBJ2-4	TRBD2	-	TRBV20-1
CASSTGLAGVDEQFF	TGTGCCAGCAGTACGGGACTAGCGGGAGTGGACGAGCAGTTCTTC	TRBJ2-1	TRBD2	few	TRBV6-5
CSATTGVPEAFF	TGCAGTGCTACAACAGGGGTCCCTGAAGCTTTCTTT	TRBJ1-1	TRBD1	-	TRBV20-1
CASSLMGRNTEAFF	TGTGCCAGCAGTTTGATGGGGAGGAACACTGAAGCTTTCTTT	TRBJ1-1	-	-	TRBV6-2/TRBV6-3
CASSSGQRSNEKLFF	TGCGCCAGCAGCTCAGGACAGAGGAGTAATGAAAAACTGTTTTTT	TRBJ1-4	-	few	TRBV5-1
CASSFSGVPPTLF	TGTGCCAGCAGCTTTTCGGGGGTTCCGCCGACTCTCTTC	TRBJ2-5	-	-	TRBV2
CASSPGQGLRTDTQYF	TGTGCCAGCTCACCGGGACAGGGGCTACGCACAGATACGCAGTATTTT	TRBJ2-3	TRBD1	-	TRBV18
CASSFRAGPTYEQYF	TGTGCCAGCAGCTTCAGAGCGGGTCCGACCTACGAGCAGTACTTC	TRBJ2-7	-	-	TRBV11-2
CASSPLGFYGYTF	TGTGCCAGCAGCCCTTTGGGTTTCTATGGCTACACCTTC	TRBJ1-2	-	many	TRBV7-2
CASRPMGITGENIQYF	TGTGCCAGCAGACCGATGGGGATAACAGGCGAAAACATTCAGTACTTC	TRBJ2-4	-	once	TRBV6-8
CASSTFRDSRPGELFF	TGTGCCAGTAGTACGTTCCGGGACAGCCGCCCCGGGGAGCTGTTTTTT	TRBJ2-2	TRBD1	few	TRBV19
CASSNRDSYTGELFF	TGTGCCAGCAGTAACCGGGACAGCTACACCGGGGAGCTGTTTTTT	TRBJ2-2	TRBD1	-	TRBV28
CASSAEKGTEAFF	TGTGCCAGTAGTGCGGAAAAGGGCACTGAAGCTTTCTTT	TRBJ1-1	-	-	TRBV19
CASSPKERGGNTIYF	TGTGCCAGCAGTCCGAAAGAAAGAGGGGGAAACACCATATATTTT	TRBJ1-3	-	-	TRBV28
CASNRQGYSPLHF	TGTGCCAGCAACAGACAGGGATATTCACCCCTCCACTTT	TRBJ1-6	TRBD1	-	TRBV6-8
CSAPPFVGGGTDTQYF	TGCAGTGCTCCTCCCTTTGTGGGGGGGGGCACAGATACGCAGTATTTT	TRBJ2-3	TRBD2	-	TRBV20-1
CASTGFFTEAFF	TGTGCCAGCACGGGGTTTTTCACTGAAGCTTTCTTT	TRBJ1-1	-	-	TRBV12-3/TRBV12-4
CASSFRAQKAEAFF	TGTGCCAGCAGCTTTCGAGCGCAGAAGGCTGAAGCTTTCTTT	TRBJ1-1	-	-	TRBV7-6
CASSYRDRSYEQYF	TGTGCCAGCAGTTACCGGGACAGAAGTTACGAGCAGTACTTC	TRBJ2-7	TRBD1	-	TRBV12-3/TRBV12-4
CASSADGRNQPQHF	TGTGCCAGCAGCGCGGACGGCCGCAATCAGCCCCAGCATTTT	TRBJ1-5	-	few	TRBV6-2/TRBV6-3
CSARDTRSQAGGELFF	TGCAGTGCTAGAGACACAAGGTCCCAGGCCGGGGGGGAGCTGTTTTTT	TRBJ2-2	-	-	TRBV20-1
CASRGQGAGGYTF	TGTGCCAGCAGGGGACAGGGGGCTGGTGGCTACACCTTC	TRBJ1-2	TRBD1	-	TRBV27
CASSLMAGSYGYTF	TGTGCCAGCAGTTTAATGGCAGGGTCGTATGGCTACACCTTC	TRBJ1-2	-	-	TRBV12-3/TRBV12-4
CASSRDPISYNEQFF	TGTGCCAGCAGCCGTGACCCTATCTCCTACAATGAGCAGTTCTTC	TRBJ2-1	-	once	TRBV6-4
CASRHAETGGTDTQYF	TGTGCCAGCAGACATGCGGAGACGGGGGGCACAGATACGCAGTATTTT	TRBJ2-3	-	-	TRBV12-3/TRBV12-4
CSAHLSSYNEQFF	TGCAGTGCTCACCTGAGCTCCTACAATGAGCAGTTCTTC	TRBJ2-1	-	-	TRBV20-1
CASSVQAFYGANVLTF	TGTGCCAGCAGTGTCCAGGCCTTTTATGGGGCCAACGTCCTGACTTTC	TRBJ2-6	-	-	TRBV25-1